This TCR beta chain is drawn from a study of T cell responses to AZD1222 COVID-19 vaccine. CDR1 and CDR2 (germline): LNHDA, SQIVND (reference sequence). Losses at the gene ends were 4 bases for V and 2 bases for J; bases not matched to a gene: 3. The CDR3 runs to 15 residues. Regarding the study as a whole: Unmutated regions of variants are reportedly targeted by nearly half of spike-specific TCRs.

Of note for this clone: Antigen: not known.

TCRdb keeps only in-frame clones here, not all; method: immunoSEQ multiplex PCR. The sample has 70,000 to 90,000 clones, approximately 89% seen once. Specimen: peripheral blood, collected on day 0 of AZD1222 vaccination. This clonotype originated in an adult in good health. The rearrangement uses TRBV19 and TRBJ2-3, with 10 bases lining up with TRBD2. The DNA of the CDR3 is TGTGCCAGTAGTACTGGACTAGCGGCCACAGATACGCAGTATTTT. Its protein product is CASSTGLAATDTQYF.